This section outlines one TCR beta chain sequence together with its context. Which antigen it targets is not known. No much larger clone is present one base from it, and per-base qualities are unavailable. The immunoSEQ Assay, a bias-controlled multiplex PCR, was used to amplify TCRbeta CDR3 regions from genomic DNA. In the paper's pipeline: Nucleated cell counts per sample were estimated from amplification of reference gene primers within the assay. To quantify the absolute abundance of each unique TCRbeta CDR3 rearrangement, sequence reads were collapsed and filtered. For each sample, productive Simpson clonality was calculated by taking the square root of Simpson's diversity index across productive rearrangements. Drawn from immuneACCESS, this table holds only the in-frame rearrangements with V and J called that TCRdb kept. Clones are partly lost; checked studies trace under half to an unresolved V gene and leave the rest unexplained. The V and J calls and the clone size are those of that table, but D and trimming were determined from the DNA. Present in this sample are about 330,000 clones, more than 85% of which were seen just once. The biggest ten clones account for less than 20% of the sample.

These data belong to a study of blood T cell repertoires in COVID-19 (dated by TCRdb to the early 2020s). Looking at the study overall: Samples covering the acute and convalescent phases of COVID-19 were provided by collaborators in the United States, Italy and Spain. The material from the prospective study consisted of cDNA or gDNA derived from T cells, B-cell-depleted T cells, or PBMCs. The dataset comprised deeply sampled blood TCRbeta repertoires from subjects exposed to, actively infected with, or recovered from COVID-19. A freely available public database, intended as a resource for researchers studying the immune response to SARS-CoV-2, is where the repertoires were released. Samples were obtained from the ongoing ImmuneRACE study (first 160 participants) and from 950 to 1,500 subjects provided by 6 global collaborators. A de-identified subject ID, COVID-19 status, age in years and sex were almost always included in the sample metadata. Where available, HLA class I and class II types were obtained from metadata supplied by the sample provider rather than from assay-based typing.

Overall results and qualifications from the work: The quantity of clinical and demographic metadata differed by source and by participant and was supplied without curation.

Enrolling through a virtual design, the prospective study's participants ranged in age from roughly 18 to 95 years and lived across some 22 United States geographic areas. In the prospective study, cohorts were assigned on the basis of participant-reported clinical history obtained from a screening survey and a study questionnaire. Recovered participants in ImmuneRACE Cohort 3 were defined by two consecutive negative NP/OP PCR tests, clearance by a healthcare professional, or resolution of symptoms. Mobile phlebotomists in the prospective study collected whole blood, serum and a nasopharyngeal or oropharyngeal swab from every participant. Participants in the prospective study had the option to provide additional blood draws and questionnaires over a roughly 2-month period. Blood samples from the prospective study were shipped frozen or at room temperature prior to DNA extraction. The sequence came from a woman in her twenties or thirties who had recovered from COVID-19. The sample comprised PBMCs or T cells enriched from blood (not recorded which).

The CDR3: CASSSHPQGLAGRSYEQYF. The DNA is TGTGCCAGCAGTTCTCACCCCCAAGGACTAGCGGGGAGGTCCTACGAGCAGTACTTC. The sequence links TRBV28 to TRBJ2-7, and 12 junctional nucleotides match TRBD2. In the germline V gene, CDR1 corresponds to MDHEN and CDR2 to SYDVKM. For this chain, trimming is 4 bases at the V end and 1 base at the J end, and the number of junction bases without a gene match is 14. From cysteine to phenylalanine, the CDR3 is 19 amino acids long. Just the 57-base CDR3 DNA is kept, in frame starting at base 1.